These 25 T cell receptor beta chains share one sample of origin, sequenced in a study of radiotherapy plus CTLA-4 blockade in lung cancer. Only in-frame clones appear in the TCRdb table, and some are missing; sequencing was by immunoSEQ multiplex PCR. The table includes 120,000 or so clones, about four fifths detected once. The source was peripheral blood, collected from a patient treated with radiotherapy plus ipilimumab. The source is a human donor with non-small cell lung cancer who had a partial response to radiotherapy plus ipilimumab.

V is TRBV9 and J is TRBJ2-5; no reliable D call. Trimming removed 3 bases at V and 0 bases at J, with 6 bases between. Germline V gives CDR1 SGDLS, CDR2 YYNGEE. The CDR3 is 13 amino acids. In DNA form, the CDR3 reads TGTGCCAGCAGCGCTCTGTACCAAGAGACCCAGTACTTC. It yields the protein CASSALYQETQYF.

The CDR3 DNA follows: TGTGCCAGCTCTTACCAGGGAAGCGGCAATCAGCCCCAGCATTTT. It encodes CASSYQGSGNQPQHF. The chain has TRBV2 and TRBJ1-5, with D perhaps TRBD1 (5 bases). CDR3 length equals 15 residues. Germline lookup yields CDR1 SNHLY and CDR2 FYNNEI. Trimming took off 8 bases at V and 2 bases at J, with 16 bases between the two ends.

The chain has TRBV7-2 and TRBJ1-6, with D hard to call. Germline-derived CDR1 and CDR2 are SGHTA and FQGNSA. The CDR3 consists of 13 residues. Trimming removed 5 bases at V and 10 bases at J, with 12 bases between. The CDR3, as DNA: TGTGCCAGCAGCCCCCATGGAGAGTCACCCCTCCACTTT. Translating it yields CASSPHGESPLHF.

CDR3 DNA: TGTGCCAGCAGTGCCGGCACAGGCCGCGAGCAGTACGTC. As protein: CASSAGTGREQYV. The J gene is TRBJ2-7, the V gene TRBV2; tentatively, D is TRBD1 (5 bases). The CDR3 length is 13 residues. The ends were cut back, 4 bases at V and 6 bases at J, with 13 bases in the middle. Germline V gene sequence: CDR1 SNHLY, CDR2 FYNNEI.

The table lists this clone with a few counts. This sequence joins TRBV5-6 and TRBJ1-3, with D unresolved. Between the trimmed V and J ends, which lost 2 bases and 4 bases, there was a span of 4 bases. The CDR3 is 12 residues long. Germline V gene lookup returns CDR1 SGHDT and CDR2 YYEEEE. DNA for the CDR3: TGTGCCAGCAGCTTCAAAGGAAACACCATATATTTT. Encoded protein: CASSFKGNTIYF. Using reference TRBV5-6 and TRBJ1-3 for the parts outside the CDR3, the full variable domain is DAGVTQSPTHLIKTRGQQVTLRCSPKSGHDTVSWYQQALGQGPQFIFQYYEEEERQRGNFPDRFSGHQFPNYSSELNVNALLLGDSALYLCASSFKGNTIYFGEGSWLTVV.

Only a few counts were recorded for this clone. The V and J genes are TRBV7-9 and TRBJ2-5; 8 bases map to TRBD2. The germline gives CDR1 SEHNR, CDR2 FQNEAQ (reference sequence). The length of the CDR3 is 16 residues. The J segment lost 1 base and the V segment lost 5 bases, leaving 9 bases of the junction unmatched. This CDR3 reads CASSRYWTSSQETQYF. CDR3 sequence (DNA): TGTGCCAGCAGCCGTTACTGGACTAGCAGCCAAGAGACCCAGTACTTC.

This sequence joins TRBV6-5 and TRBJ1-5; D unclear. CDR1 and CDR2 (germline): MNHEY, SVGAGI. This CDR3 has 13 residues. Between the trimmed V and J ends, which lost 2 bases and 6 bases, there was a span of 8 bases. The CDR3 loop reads CASSYKEGQPQHF. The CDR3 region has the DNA TGTGCCAGCAGTTACAAGGAGGGTCAGCCCCAGCATTTT.

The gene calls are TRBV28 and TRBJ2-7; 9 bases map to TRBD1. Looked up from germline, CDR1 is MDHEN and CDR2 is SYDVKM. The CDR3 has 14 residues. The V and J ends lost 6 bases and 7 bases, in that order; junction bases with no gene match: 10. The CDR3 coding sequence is TGTGCCAGCAGCCCGTCCGGGACAGGGAGAGAGCAGTACTTC. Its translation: CASSPSGTGREQYF.

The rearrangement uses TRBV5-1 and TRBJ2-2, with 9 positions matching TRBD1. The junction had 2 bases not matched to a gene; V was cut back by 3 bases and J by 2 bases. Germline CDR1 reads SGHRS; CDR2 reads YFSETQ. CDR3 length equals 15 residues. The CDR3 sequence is CASSSGQGNTGELFF. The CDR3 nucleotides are TGCGCCAGCAGCTCGGGACAGGGTAACACCGGGGAGCTGTTTTTT.

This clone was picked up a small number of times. Written as DNA, the CDR3 is TGTGCCAGCAGCTGCCCCGTAGCGGGAGGGTACTACGAGCAGTACTTC. This sequence encodes CASSCPVAGGYYEQYF. The rearrangement uses TRBV12-1 and TRBJ2-7; the table's D call, TRBD2, has no DNA check behind it. TRBV12-1 counts as a pseudogene. This CDR3 has 16 residues.

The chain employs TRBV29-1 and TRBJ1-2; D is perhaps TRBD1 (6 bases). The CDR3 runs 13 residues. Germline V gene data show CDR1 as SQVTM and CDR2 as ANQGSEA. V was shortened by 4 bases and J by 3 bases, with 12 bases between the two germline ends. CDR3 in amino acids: CSVAGADYYGYTF. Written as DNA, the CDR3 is TGCAGCGTTGCAGGGGCCGATTACTATGGCTACACCTTC.

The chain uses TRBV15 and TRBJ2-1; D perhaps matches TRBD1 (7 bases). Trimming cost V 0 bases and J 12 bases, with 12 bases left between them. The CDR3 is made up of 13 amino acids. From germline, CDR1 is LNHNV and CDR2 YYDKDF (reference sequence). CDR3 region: CATSRDRQGGQFF. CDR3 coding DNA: TGTGCCACCAGCAGAGATCGGCAGGGGGGGCAGTTCTTC. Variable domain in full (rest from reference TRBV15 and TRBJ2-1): DAMVIQNPRYQVTQFGKPVTLSCSQTLNHNVMYWYQQKSSQAPKLLFHYYDKDFNNEADTPDNFQSRRPNTSFCFLDIRSPGLGDTAMYLCATSRDRQGGQFFGPGTRLTVL.

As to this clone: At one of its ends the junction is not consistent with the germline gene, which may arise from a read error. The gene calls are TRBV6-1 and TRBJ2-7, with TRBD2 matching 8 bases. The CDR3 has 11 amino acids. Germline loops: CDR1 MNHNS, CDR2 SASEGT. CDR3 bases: TGTGCCAGCAGTGAAAAGGGACTAGATTTTTTC. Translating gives CASSEKGLDFF.

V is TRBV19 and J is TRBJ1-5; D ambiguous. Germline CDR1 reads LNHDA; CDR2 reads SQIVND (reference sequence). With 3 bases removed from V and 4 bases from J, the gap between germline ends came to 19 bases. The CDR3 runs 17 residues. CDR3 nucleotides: TGTGCCAGTAGTATTGGAGGAAGAAGGGTGGGAAATCAGCCCCAGCATTTT. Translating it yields CASSIGGRRVGNQPQHF.

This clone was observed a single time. The CDR3 here is CASSHTPWDSSTDTQYF. DNA for the CDR3: TGTGCCAGCAGCCATACCCCATGGGACTCAAGCACAGATACGCAGTATTTT. The genes are TRBV7-6 and TRBJ2-3; a possible D gene is TRBD2 (6 bases). Germline CDR1 and CDR2: SGHVS and FNYEAQ. The CDR3 totals 17 residues. The ends were cut back, 5 bases at V and 0 bases at J, with 18 bases in the middle.

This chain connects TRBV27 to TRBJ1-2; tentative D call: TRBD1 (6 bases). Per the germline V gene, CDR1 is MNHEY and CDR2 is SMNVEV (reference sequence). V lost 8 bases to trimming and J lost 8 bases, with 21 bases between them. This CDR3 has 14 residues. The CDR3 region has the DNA TGTGCCAGCGGGGCCGTAGGGGGGGCCCTAGGCTACACCTTC. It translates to CASGAVGGALGYTF.

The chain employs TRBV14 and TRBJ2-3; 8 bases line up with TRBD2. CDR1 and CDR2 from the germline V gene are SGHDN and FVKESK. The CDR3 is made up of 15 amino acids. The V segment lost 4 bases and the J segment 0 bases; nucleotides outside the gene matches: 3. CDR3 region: CASSLPSGSTDTQYF. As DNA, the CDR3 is TGTGCCAGCAGCCTACCTAGCGGGAGCACAGATACGCAGTATTTT. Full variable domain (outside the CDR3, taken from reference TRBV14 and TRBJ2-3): EAGVTQFPSHSVIEKGQTVTLRCDPISGHDNLYWYRRVMGKEIKFLLHFVKESKQDESGMPNNRFLAERTGGTYSTLKVQPAELEDSGVYFCASSLPSGSTDTQYFGPGTRLTVL.

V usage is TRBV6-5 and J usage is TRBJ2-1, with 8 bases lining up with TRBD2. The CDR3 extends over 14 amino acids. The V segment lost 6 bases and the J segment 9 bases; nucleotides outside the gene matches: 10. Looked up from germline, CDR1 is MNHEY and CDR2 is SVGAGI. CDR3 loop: CASRSRGLAGEQFF. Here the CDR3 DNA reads TGTGCCAGCAGAAGCCGTGGGCTAGCGGGTGAGCAGTTCTTC.

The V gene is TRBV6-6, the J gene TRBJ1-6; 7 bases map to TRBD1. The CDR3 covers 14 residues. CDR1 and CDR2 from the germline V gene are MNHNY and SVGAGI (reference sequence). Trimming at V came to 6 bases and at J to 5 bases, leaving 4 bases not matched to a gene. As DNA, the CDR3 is TGTGCCAGCAGGTTACAGGGGAATAATTCACCCCTCCACTTT. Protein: CASRLQGNNSPLHF.

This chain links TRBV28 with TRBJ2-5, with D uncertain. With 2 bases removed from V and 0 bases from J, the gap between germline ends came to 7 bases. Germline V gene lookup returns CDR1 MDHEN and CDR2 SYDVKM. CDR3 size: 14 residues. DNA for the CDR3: TGTGCCAGCAGTTTACGAGCGTACCAAGAGACCCAGTACTTC. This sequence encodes CASSLRAYQETQYF.

CDR3 protein: CVSSLGVTTEQYV. The CDR3 DNA reads TGTGTCAGCAGCTTGGGCGTAACGACAGAGCAGTACGTC. The rearrangement links TRBV7-9 to TRBJ2-7; no reliable D call. The CDR3 runs 13 residues. Per germline, CDR1 SEHNR and CDR2 FQNEAQ (reference sequence).

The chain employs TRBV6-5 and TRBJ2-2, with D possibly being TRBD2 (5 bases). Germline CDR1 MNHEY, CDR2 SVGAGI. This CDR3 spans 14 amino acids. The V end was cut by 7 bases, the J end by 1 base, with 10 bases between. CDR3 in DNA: TGTGCCAGCAAGCGCAGCGGGAACACCGGGGAGCTGTTTTTT. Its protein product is CASKRSGNTGELFF.

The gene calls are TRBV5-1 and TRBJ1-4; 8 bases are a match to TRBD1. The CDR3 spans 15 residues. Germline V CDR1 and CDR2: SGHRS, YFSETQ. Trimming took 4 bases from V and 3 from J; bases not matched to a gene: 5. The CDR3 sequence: CASSVQGDSNEKLFF. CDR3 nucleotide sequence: TGCGCCAGCAGCGTACAGGGGGATTCTAATGAAAAACTGTTTTTT. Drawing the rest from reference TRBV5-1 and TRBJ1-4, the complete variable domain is KAGVTQTPRYLIKTRGQQVTLSCSPISGHRSVSWYQQTPGQGLQFLFEYFSETQRNKGNFPGRFSGRQFSNSRSEMNVSTLELGDSALYLCASSVQGDSNEKLFFGSGTQLSVL.

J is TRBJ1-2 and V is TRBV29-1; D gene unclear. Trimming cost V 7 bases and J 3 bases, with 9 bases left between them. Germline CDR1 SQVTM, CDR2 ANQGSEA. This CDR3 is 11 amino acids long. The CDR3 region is CSASHDYGYTF. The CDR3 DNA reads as TGCAGCGCTTCACATGACTATGGCTACACCTTC.

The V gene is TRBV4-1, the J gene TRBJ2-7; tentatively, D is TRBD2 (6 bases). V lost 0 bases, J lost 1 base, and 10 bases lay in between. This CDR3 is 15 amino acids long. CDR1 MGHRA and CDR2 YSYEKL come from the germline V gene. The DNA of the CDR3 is TGCGCCAGCAGCCAAGAACACGGGAGATCCTACGAGCAGTACTTC. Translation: CASSQEHGRSYEQYF.